These 25 T cell receptor beta chains originate from one sample sequenced in a study of T cells in Graves' hyperthyroidism and ophthalmopathy. TCR beta CDR3 regions were amplified from RNA transcripts. HTBI primers drove first-round RT-PCR of the TCR CDR3. TCRdb reprocessed the multiplex PCR reads with MiXCR, giving one entry per CDR3 protein. The sample holds 330,000 or so distinct CDR3 sequences, 15% to 20% seen once. The sample comprised blood. The receptors were gathered from a middle-aged woman with Graves' ophthalmopathy.

This clonotype appeared many times. The genes are TRBV5-1 and TRBJ1-3; D perhaps matches TRBD1 (5 bases). Trimming left V 0 bases short and J 0 bases short, with 10 bases between. Germline CDR1 is SGHRS and CDR2 is YFSETQ. This CDR3 has 16 amino acids. The CDR3 here is CASSLEGAASGNTIYF. DNA for the CDR3: TGCGCCAGCAGCTTGGAAGGGGCAGCCTCTGGAAACACCATATATTTT.

This clonotype showed up many times. The V call is TRBV7-9, the J call TRBJ2-7, with 7 bases fitting TRBD1. Germline CDR1 is SEHNR and CDR2 is FQNEAQ (reference sequence). V trimming: 5 bases; J trimming: 2 bases; junction bases outside the gene matches: 9. The length of the CDR3 is 15 residues. The CDR3 here is CASSPRDSLTYEQYF. The CDR3 DNA reads as TGTGCCAGCAGCCCCAGGGACAGCCTAACCTACGAGCAGTACTTC.

The sample holds many counts of this clonotype. The chain joins TRBV6-1 to TRBJ2-2, with 7 bases lining up with TRBD2. Trimming at V came to 2 bases and at J to 5 bases, leaving 8 bases not matched to a gene. CDR3 size: 16 residues. Looked up from germline, CDR1 is MNHNS and CDR2 is SASEGT. In DNA, the CDR3 is TGTGCCAGCAGTGAACTCAACGGGAGGCCAACCGGGGAGCTGTTTTTT. This sequence encodes CASSELNGRPTGELFF.

The J gene is TRBJ2-7, the V gene TRBV2, with TRBD2 as a possible D gene (5 bases). The CDR3 covers 15 residues. Germline V lookup: CDR1 SNHLY, CDR2 FYNNEI. V was cut by 2 bases and J by 2 bases, with 13 bases left in between. Here the CDR3 DNA reads TGTGCCAGCAGTGAAACCCCGGAGGTTACCTACGAGCAGTACTTC. Its protein product is CASSETPEVTYEQYF.

This chain uses TRBV2 with TRBJ2-7; unclear D gene. There are 12 residues in the CDR3. Germline CDR1 is SNHLY and CDR2 is FYNNEI. V was clipped by 3 bases and J by 5 bases, with 8 bases between them. CDR3 in DNA: TGTGCCAGCAGTGACCTTGGCGACGAGCAGTACTTC. It specifies CASSDLGDEQYF.

At least ten counts were recorded for this clonotype. This sequence joins TRBV12-5 and TRBJ2-2; D unresolved. Germline CDR1 and CDR2: LGHNT and FRNRAP. The CDR3 runs to 18 residues. V lost 3 bases and J 0 bases, leaving 17 bases between the germline ends. The chain's CDR3 is CASGFSSKGDTNTGELFF. Written as DNA, the CDR3 is TGTGCTAGTGGTTTCTCCTCCAAAGGAGACACGAACACCGGGGAGCTGTTTTTT.

In its sample, this clonotype was seen many times. This sequence joins TRBV2 and TRBJ1-6, with 11 positions matching TRBD1. V lost 3 bases and J lost 9; bases outside the gene matches: 7. The germline V gene has CDR1 SNHLY and CDR2 FYNNEI. The CDR3 runs 16 residues. CDR3 sequence reads: CASSETGTGGFSPLHF. The CDR3 nucleotides read TGTGCCAGCAGTGAGACCGGGACAGGGGGTTTTTCACCCCTCCACTTT.

V usage is TRBV19 and J usage is TRBJ1-2, with D possibly matching TRBD1 (5 bases). Germline CDR1 is LNHDA and CDR2 is SQIVND (reference sequence). Trimming removed 6 bases from V and 0 bases from J, with 14 bases in between. This CDR3 is built from 15 residues. CDR3 nucleotide sequence: TGTGCCAGTAGAAGGGGCGTTGGTACTAACTATGGCTACACCTTC. It is translated as CASRRGVGTNYGYTF.

This clonotype is a singleton in its sample. This chain connects TRBV24-1 to TRBJ1-2, with 12 bases matching TRBD1. Germline CDR1 KGHDR, CDR2 SFDVKD. V lost 4 bases and J lost 7; bases outside the gene matches: 9. The CDR3 extends over 16 amino acids. CDR3 in amino acids: CATSDGSGQGAFGYTF. CDR3 DNA: TGTGCCACCAGTGACGGATCGGGACAGGGGGCATTTGGCTACACCTTC.

This clonotype was picked up many times. This sequence joins TRBV5-8 and TRBJ2-7; the D gene is possibly TRBD1 (6 bases). Between the trimmed V and J ends, which lost 4 bases and 6 bases, there was a span of 11 bases. From germline, CDR1 is SGHTS and CDR2 YDEGEE. The CDR3 loop spans 12 amino acids. The CDR3: CASSPPRGEQYF. As DNA, the CDR3 is TGTGCCAGCAGCCCTCCCAGGGGCGAGCAGTACTTC.

The table lists this clonotype with a few counts. The chain links TRBV24-1 to TRBJ1-1; D is ambiguous. Germline values: CDR1 KGHDR, CDR2 SFDVKD. This CDR3 is 15 amino acids long. Trimming removed 7 bases at V and 6 bases at J, with 20 bases between. The CDR3 DNA follows: TGTGCCACCAGCTTACTCCTGGGAAGGGCCTCTGAAGCTTTCTTT. This codes for CATSLLLGRASEAFF.

V is TRBV24-1 and J is TRBJ1-2, with 8 nucleotides matching TRBD1. With 3 bases clipped from V and 6 bases from J, the junction kept 2 bases outside the gene matches. Germline V gene data show CDR1 as KGHDR and CDR2 as SFDVKD. CDR3 length: 13 residues. CDR3 sequence (DNA): TGTGCCACCAGTGATCCGACAGGGGATGGCTACACCTTC. Its translation: CATSDPTGDGYTF.

This clonotype was seen at least ten times. The chain links TRBV30 to TRBJ2-7; D is possibly TRBD2 (5 bases). This CDR3 is 14 amino acids long. Deletions cut 3 bases from V and 0 bases from J, with 12 bases between. CDR1 is GTSNPN and CDR2 is SVGIG in the germline V gene (reference sequence). The CDR3 nucleotides are TGTGCCTGGAGGAAGGCGGGCAGCTCCTACGAGCAGTACTTC. Translation: CAWRKAGSSYEQYF.

This clonotype was seen ten or more times. The chain is built from TRBV11-3 and TRBJ2-7, with D uncertain. Germline V CDR1 and CDR2: SGHNT, YENEEA. CDR3 size: 16 residues. Trimming pared 1 base from V and 3 bases from J, leaving 16 bases between. CDR3 bases: TGTGCCAGCAGCTTAGCTCTCGGACCGAGAGTCTACGAGCAGTACTTC. This gives the protein CASSLALGPRVYEQYF.

This clonotype was found many times. The gene calls are TRBV13 and TRBJ1-5; D gene uncertain. V was trimmed by 3 bases and J by 1 base, leaving 7 bases between them. CDR1 is PRHDT and CDR2 is FYEKMQ in the germline V gene (reference sequence). The CDR3 covers 14 residues. CDR3 nucleotide sequence: TGTGCCAGCAGCTTCGGCAGGAGCAATCAGCCCCAGCATTTT. This gives the protein CASSFGRSNQPQHF.

This clonotype was recorded at least ten times. The J gene is TRBJ2-5, the V gene TRBV7-3, with D unclear. The germline gives CDR1 SGHTA, CDR2 FQGTGA. Between the trimmed V and J ends, which lost 5 bases and 1 base, there was a span of 14 bases. The CDR3 contains 15 residues. For the CDR3, the DNA is TGTGCCAGCAGCCCTGACCCAGGCAGCCAAGAGACCCAGTACTTC. Translating it yields CASSPDPGSQETQYF.

This clonotype was observed at least ten times. The chain has TRBV4-3 and TRBJ1-1; possibly TRBD1 for D (5 bases). The CDR3 contains 14 residues. V lost 5 bases and J 3 bases, leaving 13 bases between the germline ends. Germline CDR1 and CDR2: LGHNA and YSLEER. CDR3 nucleotides: TGCGCCAGCAGCGAAGGACGGGGGGACACTGAAGCTTTCTTT. Translating gives CASSEGRGDTEAFF.

This clonotype was recorded many times. The rearrangement uses TRBV28 and TRBJ2-7; no firm D call. The CDR3 is 12 amino acids. CDR1 is MDHEN, CDR2 SYDVKM, per germline. Trimming stripped 6 bases from V and 4 bases from J, with 10 bases between. The CDR3: CASSPSPYEQYF. The CDR3 DNA reads TGTGCCAGCAGCCCATCTCCGTACGAGCAGTACTTC.

This clonotype was observed many times. The J gene is TRBJ2-7, the V gene TRBV30, with D hard to call. CDR3 size: 12 residues. Between the trimmed V and J ends, which lost 3 bases and 4 bases, there was a span of 10 bases. CDR1 GTSNPN and CDR2 SVGIG come from the germline V gene (reference sequence). The CDR3 here is CAWRPRDYEQYF. The DNA of the CDR3 is TGTGCCTGGAGGCCAAGAGATTACGAGCAGTACTTC.

This clonotype has a count of ten or more. The chain employs TRBV5-1 and TRBJ2-7; TRBD2 matches at 7 bases. The CDR3 runs 14 residues. Germline CDR1 reads SGHRS; CDR2 reads YFSETQ. V shed 0 bases and J 6 bases; nucleotides not matched to a gene: 6. CDR3 region: CASSLDAGVPEQYF. The CDR3 DNA follows: TGCGCCAGCAGCTTGGATGCGGGAGTTCCCGAGCAGTACTTC.

The rearrangement links TRBV12-3 or TRBV12-4 to TRBJ1-2, with 8 bases that match TRBD1. The CDR3 is made up of 15 amino acids. J was trimmed by 5 bases and V by 5 bases; bases with no gene match: 10. CDR3 residues: CASSTQGVVVYGYTF. CDR3 sequence (DNA): TGTGCCAGCAGTACACAGGGGGTGGTGGTTTATGGCTACACCTTC.

The chain joins TRBV11-2 to TRBJ2-1; 13 bases fit TRBD2. After removal of 1 base from V and 5 bases from J, the junction contained 5 bases not matched to a gene. The CDR3 runs to 17 residues. Per germline, CDR1 SGHAT and CDR2 FQNNGV. The CDR3 region has the DNA TGTGCCAGCAGCTTAGGGACTAGCGGGAGCGTCAACAATGAGCAGTTCTTC. As protein: CASSLGTSGSVNNEQFF.

The V and J genes are TRBV7-2 and TRBJ2-2; a possible D gene is TRBD1 (5 bases). V was pared by 4 bases and J by 4 bases, with 10 bases between. The CDR3 covers 14 residues. The germline gives CDR1 SGHTA, CDR2 FQGNSA. The CDR3 DNA sequence: TGTGCCAGCAGCTGGACATACCTCACCGGGGAGCTGTTTTTT. Translation: CASSWTYLTGELFF.

This clonotype was recorded many times. The chain carries TRBV12-3 or TRBV12-4 and TRBJ1-1; D might be TRBD1 (5 bases). The CDR3 covers 13 residues. V was cut by 7 bases and J by 4 bases, with 13 bases left in between. As DNA, the CDR3 is TGTGCCAGCACCGCAGGGTATCGCACTGAAGCTTTCTTT. Translated, it gives CASTAGYRTEAFF.

This clonotype turned up a few times. The chain couples TRBV12-3 or TRBV12-4 to TRBJ1-1; 7 nucleotides line up with TRBD1. V shed 5 bases, J shed 4 bases, and the junction held 4 bases outside the gene matches. The CDR3 is 13 amino acids. CDR3 DNA: TGTGCCAGCAGTACATCAGGGGGCACTGAAGCTTTCTTT. Translating it yields CASSTSGGTEAFF.